This T cell receptor beta chain was observed in a study of blood T cell repertoires in COVID-19. Libraries were prepared by immunoSEQ multiplex PCR; TCRdb keeps only in-frame clonotypes and omits some of them. This sample has tens of thousands of clones, with approximately 90% found just once. Germline CDR1 and CDR2: KGHSH and LQKENI. CDR3 length: 14 amino acids. Trimming removed 3 bases from V and 6 bases from J, with 14 bases in between. The chain employs TRBV18 and TRBJ2-5; possible D gene TRBD2, 6 bases. Sequenced input: peripheral blood. The TCR comes from a woman older than 75 with active COVID-19. The CDR3 coding sequence is TGTGCCAGCTCACCGGGGACGGGAGAGAAGACCCAGTACTTC. Its translation: CASSPGTGEKTQYF.